One sample yielded the 26 T cell receptor beta chains listed below, sequenced in a study of T cell responses to AZD1222 COVID-19 vaccine. Clones were read by immunoSEQ multiplex PCR, and TCRdb kept only the in-frame ones, dropping some. The table has about 110,000 clones, about 94% seen once. Sequences were derived from peripheral blood, sampled 28 days after the second AZD1222 dose. The receptors derive from an adult who received the AZD1222 COVID-19 vaccine.

This chain joins TRBV3-1 (or the pseudogene TRBV3-2) and TRBJ1-3; TRBD1 matches 10 bases. CDR1 is LGHDT, CDR2 YNNKEL, per germline (reference sequence). The CDR3 is 16 amino acids. J gave up 5 bases and V 4 bases, and 8 bases lay outside the gene matches. In DNA form, the CDR3 reads TGTGCCAGCAGCCGGGGCCGGGACAGGGGAAGAAACACCATATATTTT. It codes for CASSRGRDRGRNTIYF.

V and J are TRBV12-5 and TRBJ1-5, with a possible D match to TRBD1 (5 bases). Trimming cost V 2 bases and J 5 bases, with 10 bases left between them. The length of the CDR3 is 14 residues. CDR1 is LGHNT, CDR2 FRNRAP, per germline. The CDR3 protein is CASGLIQGYQPQHF. CDR3 in DNA: TGTGCTAGTGGTTTGATTCAGGGATATCAGCCCCAGCATTTT.

The chain links TRBV6-6 to TRBJ1-2, with 11 bases fitting TRBD1. Germline assignment: CDR1 MNHNY and CDR2 SVGAGI (reference sequence). The CDR3 contains 15 residues. J was trimmed by 7 bases and V by 2 bases; bases with no gene match: 6. The CDR3 sequence is CASSYMGQGEAGYTF. The CDR3 nucleotides read TGTGCCAGCAGTTACATGGGACAGGGGGAAGCTGGCTACACCTTC.

This CDR3 reads CASSAGRRDDEQYF. The CDR3 coding sequence is TGTGCCAGCAGTGCCGGTCGCCGCGATGACGAGCAGTACTTC. The gene calls are TRBV2 and TRBJ2-7, with D unresolved. There are 14 residues in the CDR3. CDR1 is SNHLY and CDR2 is FYNNEI in the germline V gene. V was trimmed by 4 bases and J by 5 bases, leaving 15 bases between them.

The chain uses TRBV27 and TRBJ1-2; a possible D gene is TRBD1 (6 bases). The germline CDR1 and CDR2 sequences are MNHEY and SMNVEV (reference sequence). V was trimmed by 4 bases and J by 4 bases, leaving 22 bases between them. The CDR3 consists of 17 residues. As DNA, the CDR3 is TGTGCCAGCAGTTCATTTTTATCTCCGGGACACATCTATGGCTACACCTTC. It yields the protein CASSSFLSPGHIYGYTF.

The chain employs TRBV6-2 or TRBV6-3 and TRBJ1-5, with a weak D call TRBD1 (6 bases). Germline V lookup: CDR1 MNHEY, CDR2 SVGEGT. V gave up 6 bases and J gave up 2 bases, with 14 bases separating them. This CDR3 has 15 residues. The DNA for the CDR3 is TGTGCCAGCAGCCAGACAGGTATCCGCAATCAGCCCCAGCATTTT. It translates to CASSQTGIRNQPQHF.

This chain uses TRBV29-1 with TRBJ2-2, with TRBD2 identical over 15 bases. This CDR3 is built from 18 residues. Trimming at V came to 6 bases and at J to 0 bases, leaving 8 bases not matched to a gene. Germline V gene lookup returns CDR1 SQVTM and CDR2 ANQGSEA. The DNA for the CDR3 is TGCAGCGTCGTCCCTGGGACTAGCGGGGGGACGAACACCGGGGAGCTGTTTTTT. It specifies CSVVPGTSGGTNTGELFF.

The CDR3: CASLRSGTVNTGELFF. In DNA, the CDR3 is TGTGCCAGCCTCCGATCCGGGACAGTCAACACCGGGGAGCTGTTTTTT. The rearrangement uses TRBV2 and TRBJ2-2, with 7 positions matching TRBD1. Germline lookup yields CDR1 SNHLY and CDR2 FYNNEI. The CDR3 sequence is 16 residues long. Losses at the gene ends were 8 bases for V and 2 bases for J; bases not matched to a gene: 11.

The rearrangement links TRBV2 to TRBJ2-7, with 9 bases that match TRBD2. The V gene end was trimmed by 0 bases and the J gene end by 5 bases; junction bases not matched to a gene: 8. In germline, CDR1 is SNHLY, CDR2 FYNNEI. This CDR3 is built from 16 residues. CDR3 sequence reads: CASSEAPASGVDEQYF. DNA of the CDR3: TGTGCCAGCAGTGAAGCCCCAGCTAGCGGGGTGGACGAGCAGTACTTC.

Written as DNA, the CDR3 is TGTGCCAGCAGCTACGACAGGGTGTATCTCCCTGGAAAAAATGAGCAGTTCTTC. It translates to CASSYDRVYLPGKNEQFF. V and J are TRBV7-8 and TRBJ2-1; 7 bases align to TRBD1. This CDR3 has 18 residues. The trim removed 4 bases at V and 7 bases at J, leaving 19 bases unmatched. In germline, CDR1 is SGHVS, CDR2 FQNEAQ.

The V gene is TRBV9, the J gene TRBJ2-2, with 8 positions matching TRBD1. V shed 1 base, J shed 5 bases, and the junction held 4 bases outside the gene matches. CDR1 and CDR2 from the germline V gene are SGDLS and YYNGEE. The length of the CDR3 is 15 residues. The CDR3 nucleotides read TGTGCCAGCAGCGTAACCGGGACAGGAACCGGGGAGCTGTTTTTT. Translated: CASSVTGTGTGELFF.

This clone was observed a few times. CDR3 coding DNA: TGTGCCAGCAGCTTAGTGGCAGGGGGCTCCTACGAGCAGTACTTC. This translates into CASSLVAGGSYEQYF. V usage is TRBV7-9 and J usage is TRBJ2-7; TRBD1 aligns across 7 bases. J lost 0 bases, V lost 1 base, and 3 bases had no gene match. Germline V CDR1 and CDR2: SEHNR, FQNEAQ (reference sequence). There are 15 residues in the CDR3. The whole variable domain, remainder taken from reference TRBV7-9 and TRBJ2-7, is DTGVSQNPRHKITKRGQNVTFRCDPISEHNRLYWYRQTLGQGPEFLTYFQNEAQLEKSRLLSDRFSAERPKGSFSTLEIQRTEQGDSAMYLCASSLVAGGSYEQYFGPGTRLTVT.

This clone was seen a single time. Distinct nucleotide sequences in the sample also encode this CDR3. The genes are TRBV19 and TRBJ1-1; TRBD1 is a possible D gene (5 bases). Trimming left V 2 bases short and J 5 bases short, with 9 bases between. CDR3 length: 13 amino acids. Germline values: CDR1 LNHDA, CDR2 SQIVND (reference sequence). The CDR3 is CASSIRGATEAFF. The CDR3, as DNA: TGTGCCAGTAGTATAAGGGGTGCAACTGAAGCTTTCTTT.

V and J are TRBV28 and TRBJ2-1, with no clear D. This CDR3 has 14 residues. Trimming left V 6 bases short and J 4 bases short, with 13 bases between. Germline loops: CDR1 MDHEN, CDR2 SYDVKM. The CDR3 loop reads CASSPEPPYNEQFF. DNA of the CDR3: TGTGCCAGCAGCCCCGAACCCCCTTACAATGAGCAGTTCTTC.

The V gene is TRBV5-1, the J gene TRBJ1-3, with 7 bases aligning to TRBD1. V shed 0 bases and J 4 bases; nucleotides not matched to a gene: 7. The germline V gene encodes CDR1 SGHRS and CDR2 YFSETQ. This CDR3 is built from 16 residues. For the CDR3, the DNA is TGCGCCAGCAGCTTGGGAGACAGGGTGGGAGGAAACACCATATATTTT. Translated, it gives CASSLGDRVGGNTIYF.

The genes are TRBV5-1 and TRBJ2-3; the match to TRBD2 covers 8 bases. Germline values: CDR1 SGHRS, CDR2 YFSETQ. Trimming cost V 6 bases and J 2 bases; bases outside gene matches: 8. The CDR3 has 15 residues. For the CDR3, the DNA is TGCGCCAGCACCCGGAGCGGGGGACACACAGATACGCAGTATTTT. It encodes CASTRSGGHTDTQYF. The full variable domain, in which reference TRBV5-1 and TRBJ2-3 provide the parts outside the CDR3, is KAGVTQTPRYLIKTRGQQVTLSCSPISGHRSVSWYQQTPGQGLQFLFEYFSETQRNKGNFPGRFSGRQFSNSRSEMNVSTLELGDSALYLCASTRSGGHTDTQYFGPGTRLTVL.

The J gene is TRBJ2-7, the V gene TRBV2; TRBD2 matches 8 bases. CDR3 size: 15 residues. Unmatched junction bases numbered 3, after V lost 2 bases and J lost 0 bases. Germline CDR1 reads SNHLY; CDR2 reads FYNNEI. CDR3 protein: CASSERGTSSYEQYF. CDR3 bases: TGTGCCAGCAGTGAACGTGGGACTAGCTCCTACGAGCAGTACTTC.

The chain uses TRBV9 and TRBJ1-2; 7 bases align to TRBD1. The germline gives CDR1 SGDLS, CDR2 YYNGEE. Losses at the gene ends were 4 bases for V and 7 bases for J; bases not matched to a gene: 4. The length of the CDR3 is 12 residues. In nucleotides, the CDR3 is TGTGCCAGCAGCACCCGACAGGGTGGCTACACCTTC. Its protein product is CASSTRQGGYTF. The variable domain in full, completed from reference TRBV9 and TRBJ1-2, reads DSGVTQTPKHLITATGQRVTLRCSPRSGDLSVYWYQQSLDQGLQFLIQYYNGEERAKGNILERFSAQQFPDLHSELNLSSLELGDSALYFCASSTRQGGYTFGSGTRLTVV.

This clone was detected only a few times. The V gene is TRBV11-2, the J gene TRBJ2-2; D perhaps matches TRBD2 (5 bases). Germline CDR1 and CDR2: SGHAT and FQNNGV. The CDR3 has 17 residues. The ends were cut back, 4 bases at V and 3 bases at J, with 18 bases in the middle. The CDR3 DNA follows: TGTGCCAGCAGCTCATCATTGGGCCTAGCCTACACCGGGGAGCTGTTTTTT. Its translation: CASSSSLGLAYTGELFF.

The chain joins TRBV11-2 to TRBJ2-6; unclear D gene. V gave up 1 base and J gave up 4 bases, with 2 bases separating them. The CDR3 contains 13 residues. Germline V gene data show CDR1 as SGHAT and CDR2 as FQNNGV. The CDR3 here is CASSLGGANVLTF. In nucleotides, the CDR3 is TGTGCCAGCAGCTTAGGAGGGGCCAACGTCCTGACTTTC. Looking up the rest from reference TRBV11-2 and TRBJ2-6 gives the full variable domain: EAGVAQSPRYKIIEKRQSVAFWCNPISGHATLYWYQQILGQGPKLLIQFQNNGVVDDSQLPKDRFSAERLKGVDSTLKIQPAKLEDSAVYLCASSLGGANVLTFGAGSRLTVL.

The chain combines TRBV5-6 with TRBJ1-4; D unresolved. Germline CDR1 is SGHDT and CDR2 is YYEEEE. This CDR3 has 11 residues. The germline V and J ends were trimmed by 3 bases and 8 bases, with 5 bases remaining between them. This chain's CDR3 is CASSSSEKLFF. CDR3 bases: TGTGCCAGCAGCTCTTCAGAAAAACTGTTTTTT.

The chain is built from TRBV5-1 and TRBJ2-3; D gene uncertain. This CDR3 has 11 amino acids. V lost 3 bases and J lost 6, with 5 bases in between. Germline CDR1 is SGHRS and CDR2 is YFSETQ. CDR3 in DNA: TGCGCCAGCAGCTGGGCGGATACGCAGTATTTT. It translates to CASSWADTQYF.

The chain uses TRBV15 and TRBJ2-3, with D perhaps matching TRBD1 (8 bases). Trimming pared 3 bases from V and 5 bases from J, leaving 15 bases between. The CDR3 sequence is 15 residues long. Germline CDR1 is LNHNV and CDR2 is YYDKDF (reference sequence). Here the CDR3 reads CATSRGGTGGDTQYF. In nucleotides, the CDR3 is TGTGCCACCAGCAGGGGGGGGACAGGAGGAGATACGCAGTATTTT.

Here the CDR3 reads CASSDLQGADTGELFF. The CDR3 bases are TGCGCCAGCAGTGACCTACAGGGGGCGGACACCGGGGAGCTGTTTTTT. The chain has TRBV10-1 and TRBJ2-2, with 9 bases aligning to TRBD1. Unmatched junction bases numbered 5, after V lost 3 bases and J lost 3 bases. In germline, CDR1 is WNHNN, CDR2 SYGVQD (reference sequence). This CDR3 spans 16 amino acids.

This chain links TRBV2 with TRBJ1-5, with D uncertain. The CDR3 is 15 amino acids. V was cut by 7 bases and J by 3 bases, with 16 bases left in between. Germline V CDR1 and CDR2: SNHLY, FYNNEI. The CDR3 nucleotides are TGTGCCAGCATGACGGACCGTGGATTCAATCAGCCCCAGCATTTT. Translating gives CASMTDRGFNQPQHF.

The rearrangement uses TRBV5-1 and TRBJ2-2; the D gene could be TRBD1 or TRBD2 (5 bases each). Trimming pared 4 bases from V and 2 bases from J, leaving 12 bases between. There are 15 residues in the CDR3. The germline CDR1 and CDR2 sequences are SGHRS and YFSETQ. The CDR3 coding sequence is TGCGCCAGCAGCAGACCGGGGCCTAACACCGGGGAGCTGTTTTTT. Protein: CASSRPGPNTGELFF. The full variable domain, completed using reference TRBV5-1 and TRBJ2-2, is KAGVTQTPRYLIKTRGQQVTLSCSPISGHRSVSWYQQTPGQGLQFLFEYFSETQRNKGNFPGRFSGRQFSNSRSEMNVSTLELGDSALYLCASSRPGPNTGELFFGEGSRLTVL.